These 6 T cell receptor beta chains originate from one sample sequenced in a study of T cells in women clearing cervical HPV infection. Sequencing used immunoSEQ multiplex PCR; TCRdb keeps in-frame clones, though not all of them. This listing includes about 30,000 clones. Sequencing input: blood buffy coat. These receptors came from a woman aged 18 to 75 with a cervical HPV16 infection that either progressed to CIN3+ or cleared (not recorded which).

Concerning this clone itself: The sequence runs out 3 residues before the end of the CDR3; the remainder is reconstructed from the germline J gene. The genes are TRBV19 and TRBJ1-5; D may be TRBD1 (6 bases). The CDR3 is 13 amino acids. Germline loops: CDR1 LNHDA, CDR2 SQIVND (reference sequence). V gave up 8 bases and J gave up 2 bases, with 10 bases separating them. The CDR3 reads CASGGTGNQPQHF. The sequenced part of the CDR3 DNA is TGTGCCAGTGGGGGCACGGGCAATCAGCCC.

Details on this clone: The read ends 3 residues early relative to the CDR3; the germline J gene fills the gap. The chain recombines TRBV6-2 or TRBV6-3 with TRBJ1-2; TRBD1 agrees at 7 bases. CDR3 length: 15 residues. The V gene's germline CDR1 is MNHEY and CDR2 SVGEGT. Germline trimming cut 6 bases from V and 2 bases from J; bases unmatched to any gene: 9. CDR3 bases read: TGTGCCAGCAGCCGCGGGTCAGGGGGGAACTATGGC. This gives the protein CASSRGSGGNYG. From start to end, the CDR3 is CASSRGSGGNYGYTF.

A remark on this clone: From the germline J gene comes the end of the CDR3, since the read stops 3 residues before it. The rearrangement links TRBV20-1 to TRBJ2-1, with a tentative D call TRBD2 (5 bases). The CDR3 runs to 15 residues. Trimming cost V 5 bases and J 6 bases, with 20 bases left between them. Germline values: CDR1 DFQATT, CDR2 SNEGSKA (reference sequence). CDR3 protein: CSAARGYIVSNEQFF. CDR3 DNA (partial): TGCAGTGCTGCCCGCGGGTACATAGTCTCCAATGAG.

As concerns this clone: From the germline J gene comes the end of the CDR3, since the read stops 3 residues before it. The chain links TRBV29-1 to TRBJ2-7, with D perhaps TRBD1 (6 bases). CDR1 is SQVTM, CDR2 ANQGSEA, per germline. V was clipped by 8 bases and J by 6 bases, with 17 bases between them. CDR3 length equals 12 residues. The CDR3: CSPLAGVSEQYF. The covered CDR3 bases are TGCAGCCCCTTGGCAGGGGTATCCGAG.

Comments on this clone: Read coverage stops 3 residues before the CDR3 terminus; the germline J gene supplies the remainder. This rearrangement joins TRBV30 to TRBJ1-1; 11 bases are a match to TRBD1. The V and J ends lost 6 bases and 7 bases, in that order; junction bases with no gene match: 7. This CDR3 region has 13 residues. Germline CDR1 and CDR2: GTSNPN and SVGIG (reference sequence). CDR3 bases read: TGTGCCTGTGCAGGGACAGGGGGGTATGAA. This codes for CACAGTGGYE. The full CDR3 sequence reads CACAGTGGYEAFF.

Regarding this clone: The sequenced fragment ends 3 residues before the CDR3 boundary, so the rest is inferred from the germline J gene. The V gene is TRBV6-2 or TRBV6-3, the J gene TRBJ1-2, with D possibly being TRBD1 (6 bases). This CDR3 has 13 amino acids. CDR1 MNHEY and CDR2 SVGEGT come from the germline V gene. CDR3 DNA (partial): TGTGCCAGCAGCTACGACAGGTTCGGAGGC. Residues: CASSYDRFGG. The full CDR3 reads CASSYDRFGGYTF.